This T cell receptor (beta chain) was captured by sequencing in a study of blood T cell repertoires in COVID-19. Source study methods: How many nucleated cells were present was estimated from reference gene primer amplification. Using immunoSEQ multiplex PCR, the repertoire was profiled, and TCRdb retains in-frame clones only, with some absent. V and J calls and clone size follow that table, whereas D and trimming were derived from the DNA. The table includes hundreds of thousands of clones, 85% to 90% detected once. Germline V gives CDR1 MNHEY, CDR2 SVGAGI. With 6 bases clipped from V and 5 bases from J, the junction kept 7 bases outside the gene matches. The CDR3 is made up of 14 amino acids.

This receptor was taken from a woman aged 45 to 65 in a cohort exposed to, infected with or recovered from COVID-19 (not recorded which). The sample comprised PBMCs or T cells enriched from blood (not recorded which). The V call is TRBV6-5, the J call TRBJ2-1; 7 positions match TRBD2. CDR3 sequence: CASSRDYQNNEQFF. Here the CDR3 DNA reads TGTGCCAGCAGCCGGGACTACCAGAACAATGAGCAGTTCTTC.